Below are 24 T cell receptor beta chains sequenced from a single sample in a study of identical twins. TCRdb called the 5' RACE reads again in MiXCR, with one record for every CDR3 protein. The sample has hundreds of thousands of distinct CDR3 sequences, more than 13% seen once. Sequenced input: memory (CD45RO+) T cells sorted from blood. The receptors come from a woman younger than 30 in good health.

The sample holds a few counts of this clonotype. The chain links TRBV20-1 to TRBJ1-1; 7 bases fit TRBD1. The CDR3 has 15 amino acids. Looked up from germline, CDR1 is DFQATT and CDR2 is SNEGSKA (reference sequence). V was pared by 3 bases and J by 6 bases, with 13 bases of the junction left unmatched. CDR3 coding DNA: TGCAGTGCTAGCCCTACGACAGGGATTTTTTCTGAAGCTTTCTTT. This encodes CSASPTTGIFSEAFF.

CDR3 coding DNA: TGCGCCAGCACCCCCAGTCCCGGGCCACAAGAGACCCAGTACTTC. Protein: CASTPSPGPQETQYF. The chain recombines TRBV5-1 with TRBJ2-5, with D hard to call. CDR3 length equals 15 residues. V was cut by 6 bases and J by 2 bases, with 17 bases left in between. Germline assignment: CDR1 SGHRS and CDR2 YFSETQ. Variable domain in full (rest from reference TRBV5-1 and TRBJ2-5): KAGVTQTPRYLIKTRGQQVTLSCSPISGHRSVSWYQQTPGQGLQFLFEYFSETQRNKGNFPGRFSGRQFSNSRSEMNVSTLELGDSALYLCASTPSPGPQETQYFGPGTRLLVL.

Only a few counts were recorded for this clonotype. The genes are TRBV7-8 and TRBJ2-7, with D possibly matching TRBD1 (6 bases). CDR1 and CDR2 from the germline V gene are SGHVS and FQNEAQ. The CDR3 length is 15 residues. V dropped 6 bases and J dropped 0 bases, with 15 bases sitting between them. The CDR3 sequence: CASRYRETSSYEQYF. CDR3 coding DNA: TGTGCCAGCAGATACAGGGAAACGAGCTCCTACGAGCAGTACTTC.

This clonotype was observed a handful of times. This sequence joins TRBV29-1 and TRBJ2-1; 10 bases are shared with TRBD2. The germline CDR1 and CDR2 sequences are SQVTM and ANQGSEA. J gave up 10 bases and V 2 bases, and 8 bases lay outside the gene matches. CDR3 length equals 14 residues. CDR3 residues: CSVEKASGRVEQFF. The CDR3 DNA sequence: TGCAGCGTTGAAAAGGCTAGCGGGAGAGTCGAGCAGTTCTTC.

This clonotype was counted only a few times. The CDR3 nucleotides are TGTGCCAGCAGCCGATCCCGGGACAGGGAGGACAGCAATCAGCCCCAGCATTTT. This sequence encodes CASSRSRDREDSNQPQHF. The chain joins TRBV7-6 to TRBJ1-5, with TRBD1 identical over 9 bases. The CDR3 runs 18 residues. CDR1 and CDR2 (germline): SGHVS, FNYEAQ. The ends lost 5 bases at V and 1 base at J; junction bases unmatched: 12.

This chain uses TRBV12-5 with TRBJ2-5; no clear D. V was pared by 2 bases and J by 2 bases, with 9 bases between. This CDR3 has 14 amino acids. The germline gives CDR1 LGHNT, CDR2 FRNRAP. The CDR3 region is CASGLLGLQETQYF. For the CDR3, the DNA is TGTGCTAGTGGTTTGTTGGGCCTTCAAGAGACCCAGTACTTC.

This clonotype was seen more than once but under ten times. The rearrangement links TRBV20-1 to TRBJ2-3; the match to TRBD2 covers 8 bases. The CDR3 is 17 amino acids. V shed 0 bases, J shed 1 base, and the junction held 9 bases outside the gene matches. In germline, CDR1 is DFQATT, CDR2 SNEGSKA (reference sequence). CDR3 region: CSARDRAGGPRTDTQYF. CDR3 coding DNA: TGCAGTGCTAGAGATCGTGCGGGGGGTCCTCGCACAGATACGCAGTATTTT.

V and J are TRBV6-2 or TRBV6-3 and TRBJ2-5; D call uncertain. V dropped 6 bases and J dropped 2 bases, with 10 bases sitting between them. This CDR3 contains 13 residues. Germline V gene lookup returns CDR1 MNHEY and CDR2 SVGEGT. Written as DNA, the CDR3 is TGTGCCAGCAGCCTCAAGGAGCAAGAGACCCAGTACTTC. Protein product: CASSLKEQETQYF.

In its sample, this clonotype was seen many times. The chain has TRBV4-2 and TRBJ2-5; 7 nucleotides match TRBD2. The CDR3 has 15 amino acids. V was clipped by 3 bases and J by 7 bases; unmatched bases: 11. Germline V gives CDR1 LGHNA, CDR2 YNFKEQ. The CDR3 protein is CASSQVAGVLGTQYF. CDR3 nucleotide sequence: TGTGCCAGCAGCCAGGTTGCGGGAGTGTTAGGGACCCAGTACTTC.

This clonotype was observed a handful of times. The gene calls are TRBV7-9 and TRBJ2-7; perhaps TRBD2 as D (6 bases). CDR1 is SEHNR and CDR2 is FQNEAQ in the germline V gene (reference sequence). The ends were cut back, 1 base at V and 1 base at J, with 14 bases in the middle. The length of the CDR3 is 16 residues. The CDR3: CASSLGGILGSYEQYF. The DNA for the CDR3 is TGTGCCAGCAGCTTAGGCGGGATTCTGGGGTCCTACGAGCAGTACTTC.

There are a few counts of this clonotype. The chain is built from TRBV11-2 and TRBJ2-5; 7 bases match TRBD1. CDR1 and CDR2 from the germline V gene are SGHAT and FQNNGV. J lost 5 bases, V lost 8 bases, and 8 bases had no gene match. There are 13 residues in the CDR3. In DNA, the CDR3 is TGTGCCAGCGGTCAGGGGGTCTACGAGACCCAGTACTTC. The encoded protein is CASGQGVYETQYF.

The rearrangement uses TRBV6-2 or TRBV6-3 and TRBJ2-3, with 7 bases matching TRBD1. Trimming cost V 4 bases and J 7 bases; bases outside gene matches: 2. The CDR3 runs to 12 residues. The germline gives CDR1 MNHEY, CDR2 SVGEGT. The CDR3 sequence: CASSSGGNTQYF. The CDR3 DNA reads as TGTGCCAGCAGTTCAGGGGGAAATACGCAGTATTTT.

This clonotype was observed a few times. The J gene is TRBJ2-2, the V gene TRBV5-5, with a weak D call TRBD1 (5 bases). The CDR3 has 16 residues. CDR1 SGHKS and CDR2 YYEKEE come from the germline V gene (reference sequence). V was clipped by 0 bases and J by 2 bases, with 11 bases between them. The CDR3 loop is CASSLAAGLNTGELFF. The CDR3 bases are TGTGCCAGCAGCTTGGCAGCAGGGTTAAACACCGGGGAGCTGTTTTTT.

This clonotype was detected a few times. This chain links TRBV3-1 with TRBJ1-5, with D hard to call. V lost 0 bases and J lost 9, with 9 bases in between. The CDR3 is 13 amino acids. Germline CDR1 reads LGHDT; CDR2 reads YNNKEL (reference sequence). The CDR3 nucleotides read TGTGCCAGCAGCCAAGATATCGCAGGGCCCCAGCATTTT. This codes for CASSQDIAGPQHF.

A few counts support this clonotype. V is TRBV6-2 or TRBV6-3 and J is TRBJ2-7; no reliable D call. Per the germline V gene, CDR1 is MNHEY and CDR2 is SVGEGT. V lost 2 bases and J lost 7, with 15 bases in between. This CDR3 comprises 14 residues. CDR3 sequence: CASSYGVGGLEQYF. In nucleotides, the CDR3 is TGTGCCAGCAGTTACGGCGTAGGCGGCTTGGAGCAGTACTTC.

This clonotype was seen repeatedly, ten times or more. The V call is TRBV5-1, the J call TRBJ2-3, with TRBD2 matching over 11 bases. The V gene end was trimmed by 3 bases and the J gene end by 1 base; junction bases not matched to a gene: 4. This CDR3 spans 16 amino acids. Germline V gives CDR1 SGHRS, CDR2 YFSETQ. The CDR3 is CASSSTSGGRTDTQYF. The CDR3 DNA reads as TGCGCCAGCAGCTCAACTAGCGGGGGCCGCACAGATACGCAGTATTTT. The entire variable domain, with the rest obtained from reference TRBV5-1 and TRBJ2-3, is as follows: KAGVTQTPRYLIKTRGQQVTLSCSPISGHRSVSWYQQTPGQGLQFLFEYFSETQRNKGNFPGRFSGRQFSNSRSEMNVSTLELGDSALYLCASSSTSGGRTDTQYFGPGTRLTVL.

On this clonotype: A much larger clone sits a single nucleotide away, making a read error possible. This chain connects TRBV10-3 to TRBJ2-5, with D maybe TRBD2 (5 bases). This CDR3 has 11 amino acids. V was trimmed by 4 bases and J by 7 bases, leaving 7 bases between them. Germline V gives CDR1 ENHRY, CDR2 SYGVKD. The CDR3 nucleotides read TGTGCCATCAGTGGAGGAGGGACCCAGTACTTC. It yields the protein CAISGGGTQYF.

The rearrangement links TRBV27 to TRBJ2-5; D remains ambiguous. Germline V lookup: CDR1 MNHEY, CDR2 SMNVEV (reference sequence). This CDR3 spans 11 amino acids. V was trimmed by 6 bases and J by 7 bases, leaving 9 bases between them. CDR3: CASRFGLTQYF. The CDR3 DNA reads TGTGCCAGCAGGTTCGGTTTGACCCAGTACTTC.

V usage is TRBV5-5 and J usage is TRBJ1-4; maybe TRBD1 (6 bases). The CDR3 is made up of 13 amino acids. Germline V gives CDR1 SGHKS, CDR2 YYEKEE (reference sequence). Trimming took 9 bases from V and 12 from J, leaving 21 bases between them. CDR3 region: CAMGLVQGEELFF. For the CDR3, the DNA is TGTGCCATGGGCTTGGTACAGGGCGAGGAACTGTTTTTT.

The chain has TRBV29-1 and TRBJ2-3; TRBD2 matches at 11 bases. Trimming cost V 2 bases and J 4 bases; bases outside gene matches: 2. The CDR3 runs to 14 residues. Looked up from germline, CDR1 is SQVTM and CDR2 is ANQGSEA. CDR3: CSVETSGGSDTQYF. The CDR3 DNA is TGCAGCGTTGAAACTAGCGGGGGTTCAGATACGCAGTATTTT.

The chain has TRBV6-2 or TRBV6-3 and TRBJ2-5; possibly TRBD2 for D (7 bases). This CDR3 is 17 amino acids long. CDR1 and CDR2 from the germline V gene are MNHEY and SVGEGT. The V end lost 2 bases, the J end lost 4 bases, and 20 bases lay between the germline ends. CDR3 sequence reads: CASSYRLGGGSSETQYF. The CDR3 bases are TGTGCCAGCAGTTACCGCCTTGGGGGCGGGAGTTCAGAGACCCAGTACTTC.

This clonotype was counted between two and nine times. The rearrangement links TRBV12-3 or TRBV12-4 to TRBJ1-1; D uncertain. Trimming pared 5 bases from V and 7 bases from J, leaving 14 bases between. This CDR3 has 13 residues. The CDR3 here is CASSTRSNGEAFF. The DNA of the CDR3 is TGTGCCAGCAGTACCCGGTCCAACGGTGAAGCTTTCTTT.

J is TRBJ1-1 and V is TRBV5-1, with D unclear. Trimming cost V 0 bases and J 4 bases, with 7 bases left between them. Germline V gene sequence: CDR1 SGHRS, CDR2 YFSETQ. This CDR3 is 13 amino acids long. The CDR3 bases are TGCGCCAGCAGCTTGGTATCCGCCACTGAAGCTTTCTTT. Translation gives CASSLVSATEAFF.

Ten or more counts support this clonotype. The genes are TRBV20-1 and TRBJ1-1; weak D call: TRBD1 (6 bases). CDR3 length equals 14 residues. Trimming removed 6 bases from V and 0 bases from J, with 14 bases in between. The germline gives CDR1 DFQATT, CDR2 SNEGSKA (reference sequence). CDR3 sequence: CSARDIRMNTEAFF. The CDR3 bases are TGCAGTGCCCGGGACATTCGGATGAACACTGAAGCTTTCTTT.